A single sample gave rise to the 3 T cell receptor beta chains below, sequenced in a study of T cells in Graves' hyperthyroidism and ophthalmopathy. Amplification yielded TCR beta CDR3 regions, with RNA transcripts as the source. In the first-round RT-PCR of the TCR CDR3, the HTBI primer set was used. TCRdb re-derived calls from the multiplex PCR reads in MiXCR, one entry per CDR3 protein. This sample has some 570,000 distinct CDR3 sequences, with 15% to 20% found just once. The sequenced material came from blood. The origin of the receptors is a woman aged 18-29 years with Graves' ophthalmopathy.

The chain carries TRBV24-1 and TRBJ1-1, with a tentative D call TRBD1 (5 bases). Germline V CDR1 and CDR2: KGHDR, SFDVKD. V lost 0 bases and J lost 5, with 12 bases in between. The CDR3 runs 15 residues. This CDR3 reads CATSDLSQGGTEAFF. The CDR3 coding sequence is TGTGCCACCAGTGATTTGAGTCAGGGAGGGACTGAAGCTTTCTTT.

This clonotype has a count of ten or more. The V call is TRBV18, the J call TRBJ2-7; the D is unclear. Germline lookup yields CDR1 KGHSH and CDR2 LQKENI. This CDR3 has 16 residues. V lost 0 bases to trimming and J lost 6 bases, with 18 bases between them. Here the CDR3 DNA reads TGTGCCAGCTCACCACCTTCGGAGAAAAGAGCCCTCGAGCAGTACTTC. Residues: CASSPPSEKRALEQYF. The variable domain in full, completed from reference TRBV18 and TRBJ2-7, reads NAGVMQNPRHLVRRRGQEARLRCSPMKGHSHVYWYRQLPEEGLKFMVYLQKENIIDESGMPKERFSAEFPKEGPSILRIQQVVRGDSAAYFCASSPPSEKRALEQYFGPGTRLTVT.

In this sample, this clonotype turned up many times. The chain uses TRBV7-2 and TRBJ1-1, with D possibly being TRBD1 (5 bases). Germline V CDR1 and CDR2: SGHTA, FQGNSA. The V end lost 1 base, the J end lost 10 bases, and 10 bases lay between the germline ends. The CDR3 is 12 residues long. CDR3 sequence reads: CASSLGGVAAFF. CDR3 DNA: TGTGCCAGCAGCTTAGGGGGGGTGGCAGCTTTCTTT.